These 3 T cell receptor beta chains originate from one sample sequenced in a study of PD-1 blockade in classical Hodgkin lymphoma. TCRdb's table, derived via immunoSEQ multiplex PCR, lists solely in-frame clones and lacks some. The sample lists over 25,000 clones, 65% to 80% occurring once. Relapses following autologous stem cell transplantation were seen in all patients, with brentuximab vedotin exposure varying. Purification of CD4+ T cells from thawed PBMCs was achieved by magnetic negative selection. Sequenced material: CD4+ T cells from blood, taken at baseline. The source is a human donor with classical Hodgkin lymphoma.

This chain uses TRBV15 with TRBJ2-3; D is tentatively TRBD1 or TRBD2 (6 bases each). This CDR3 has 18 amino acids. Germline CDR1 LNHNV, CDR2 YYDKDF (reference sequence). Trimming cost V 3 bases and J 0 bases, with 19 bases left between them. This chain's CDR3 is CATSRGGRTFTSTDTQYF. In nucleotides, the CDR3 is TGTGCCACCAGCAGGGGGGGCAGGACCTTCACTAGCACAGATACGCAGTATTTT. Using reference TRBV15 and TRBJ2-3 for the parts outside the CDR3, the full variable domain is DAMVIQNPRYQVTQFGKPVTLSCSQTLNHNVMYWYQQKSSQAPKLLFHYYDKDFNNEADTPDNFQSRRPNTSFCFLDIRSPGLGDTAMYLCATSRGGRTFTSTDTQYFGPGTRLTVL.

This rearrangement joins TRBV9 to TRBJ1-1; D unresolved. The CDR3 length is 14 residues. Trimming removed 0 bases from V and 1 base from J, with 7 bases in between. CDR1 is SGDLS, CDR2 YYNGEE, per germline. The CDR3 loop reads CASSVGYPNTEAFF. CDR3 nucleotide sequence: TGTGCCAGCAGCGTAGGATATCCGAACACTGAAGCTTTCTTT.

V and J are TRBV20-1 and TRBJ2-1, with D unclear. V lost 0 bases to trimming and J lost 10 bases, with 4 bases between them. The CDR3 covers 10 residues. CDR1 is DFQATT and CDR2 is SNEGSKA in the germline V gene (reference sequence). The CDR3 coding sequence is TGCAGTGCTAGAGAGGCCGAGCAGTTCTTC. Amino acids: CSAREAEQFF.